This is a list of T cell receptor beta chains from one sample in a study of beta chain features in type 1 diabetes. Measured with immunoSEQ multiplex PCR; TCRdb has only the in-frame clones, and not every one. The table lists under 800,000 clones, roughly a sixth of them singletons. What was sequenced was naive CD4+ T cells from blood. The receptors come from a man aged 18 to 29 in good health. CDR3s include the opening cysteine and the closing phenylalanine or tryptophan.

j_gene,len,v_gene,CDR3aa
TRBJ2-7,14,TRBV13,CASSQGLAGNEQYF
TRBJ2-4,16,TRBV9,CASSVSASGRSNIQYF
TRBJ1-5,14,TRBV10-3,CAISVGREGQPQHF
TRBJ1-4,14,TRBV15,CATLPGQGNEKLFF
TRBJ1-1,15,TRBV6-6,CASSLLPRANTEAFF
TRBJ2-2,15,TRBV5-4,CASSGLAGNTGELFF
TRBJ2-1,15,TRBV5-1,CASSETGTSANEQFF
TRBJ2-4,15,TRBV4-1,CASSQDRVAKNIQYF
TRBJ1-1,13,TRBV2,CAGPRDLNTEAFF
TRBJ2-7,12,TRBV18,CASSLDRGEQYF
TRBJ2-1,14,TRBV6-1,CASSVGDNYNEQFF
TRBJ2-5,17,TRBV5-1,CASSSSTSGGALETQYF
TRBJ2-5,13,TRBV6-5,CASSRQGVETQYF
TRBJ2-7,14,TRBV28,CASSFSQGSYEQYF
TRBJ2-3,14,TRBV6-1,CASSEPSATDTQYF
TRBJ2-3,16,TRBV4-2,CASSRGGDASTDTQYF
TRBJ2-2,16,TRBV19,CASSIGGRLNTGELFF
TRBJ2-5,15,TRBV9,CASSVLAGAQETQYF
TRBJ2-1,20,TRBV5-1,CASSLALTSGRETVGNEQFF
TRBJ2-7,14,TRBV19,CASSIRGSLYEQYF
TRBJ1-2,16,TRBV7-2,CASSPGGLGANYGYTF
TRBJ2-7,14,TRBV5-1,CASSLARRTYEQYF
TRBJ1-2,14,TRBV6-1,CASRIGDHNYGYTF
TRBJ1-4,15,TRBV6-1,CASRSTGTANEKLFF
TRBJ1-6,16,TRBV4-3,CASSQGTGLRGSPLHF
TRBJ2-7,18,TRBV7-2,CASSLALTSGGGSYEQYF
TRBJ2-2,13,TRBV7-6,CASGLTNTGELFF
TRBJ2-5,14,TRBV18,CASSPDRGLETQYF
TRBJ2-3,15,TRBV7-9,CASSLEGIPTDTQYF
TRBJ1-5,16,TRBV29-1,CSVSFVQGNGGQPQHF
TRBJ2-5,13,TRBV9,CASSEGWTETQYF
TRBJ1-2,12,TRBV9,CASSARTGGYTF